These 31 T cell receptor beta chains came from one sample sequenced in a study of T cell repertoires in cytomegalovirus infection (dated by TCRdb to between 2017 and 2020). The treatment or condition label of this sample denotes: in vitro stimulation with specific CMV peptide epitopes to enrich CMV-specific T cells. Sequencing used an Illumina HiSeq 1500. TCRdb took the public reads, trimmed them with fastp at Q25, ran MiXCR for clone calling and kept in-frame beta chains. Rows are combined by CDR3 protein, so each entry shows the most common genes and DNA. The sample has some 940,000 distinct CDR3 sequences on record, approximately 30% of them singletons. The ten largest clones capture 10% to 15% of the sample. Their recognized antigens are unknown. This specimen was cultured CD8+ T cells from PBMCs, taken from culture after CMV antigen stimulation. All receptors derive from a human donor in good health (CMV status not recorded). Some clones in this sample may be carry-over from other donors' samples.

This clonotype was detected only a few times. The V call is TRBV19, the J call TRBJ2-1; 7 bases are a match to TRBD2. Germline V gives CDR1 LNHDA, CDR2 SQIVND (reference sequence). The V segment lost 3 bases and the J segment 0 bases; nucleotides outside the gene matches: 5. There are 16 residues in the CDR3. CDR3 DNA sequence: TGTGCCAGTAGTATCGACGGGGGGACCTCCTACAATGAGCAGTTCTTC. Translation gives CASSIDGGTSYNEQFF.

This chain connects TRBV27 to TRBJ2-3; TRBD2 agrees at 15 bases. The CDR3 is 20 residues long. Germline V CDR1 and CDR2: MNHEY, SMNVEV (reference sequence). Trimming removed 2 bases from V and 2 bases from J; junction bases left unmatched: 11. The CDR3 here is CASSLEGGLAGGPPTDTQYF. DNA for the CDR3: TGTGCCAGCAGTTTAGAGGGAGGACTAGCGGGGGGGCCCCCCACAGATACGCAGTATTTT.

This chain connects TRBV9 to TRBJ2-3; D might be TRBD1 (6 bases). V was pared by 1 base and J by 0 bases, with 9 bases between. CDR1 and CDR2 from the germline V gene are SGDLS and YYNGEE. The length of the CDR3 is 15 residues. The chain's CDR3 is CASSVQGLSTDTQYF. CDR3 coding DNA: TGTGCCAGCAGCGTACAGGGGCTTAGCACAGATACGCAGTATTTT.

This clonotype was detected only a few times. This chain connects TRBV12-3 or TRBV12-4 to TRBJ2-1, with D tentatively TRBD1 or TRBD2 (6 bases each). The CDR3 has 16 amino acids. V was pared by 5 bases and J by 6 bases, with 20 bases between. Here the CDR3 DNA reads TGTGCCAGCAGTCCATCGGGGGCAGGGCTGGGCAATGAGCAGTTCTTC. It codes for CASSPSGAGLGNEQFF.

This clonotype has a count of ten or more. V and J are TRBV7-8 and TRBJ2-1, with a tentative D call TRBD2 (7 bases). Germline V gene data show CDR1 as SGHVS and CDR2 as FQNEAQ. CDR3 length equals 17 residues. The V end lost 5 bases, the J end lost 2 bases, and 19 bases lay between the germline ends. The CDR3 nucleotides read TGTGCCAGCAGCCTGAAGAAGGGGGGGAATACCTACAATGAGCAGTTCTTC. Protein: CASSLKKGGNTYNEQFF.

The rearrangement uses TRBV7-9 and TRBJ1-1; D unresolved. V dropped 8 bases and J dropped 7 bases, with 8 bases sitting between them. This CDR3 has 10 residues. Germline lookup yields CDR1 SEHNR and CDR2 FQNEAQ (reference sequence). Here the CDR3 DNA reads TGTGCCAGCCAAGCTGGTGAAGCTTTCTTT. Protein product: CASQAGEAFF.

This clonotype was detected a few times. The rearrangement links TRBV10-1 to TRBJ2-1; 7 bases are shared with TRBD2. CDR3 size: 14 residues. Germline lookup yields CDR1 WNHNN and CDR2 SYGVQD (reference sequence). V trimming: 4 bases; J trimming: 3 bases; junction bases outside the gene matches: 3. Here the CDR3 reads CASSAGTNYNEQFF. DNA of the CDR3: TGCGCCAGCAGTGCCGGGACTAACTACAATGAGCAGTTCTTC.

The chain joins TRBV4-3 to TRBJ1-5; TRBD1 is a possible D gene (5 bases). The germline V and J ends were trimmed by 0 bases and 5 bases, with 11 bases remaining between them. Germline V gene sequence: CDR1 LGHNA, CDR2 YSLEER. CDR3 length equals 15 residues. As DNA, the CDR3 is TGCGCCAGCAGCCAAGAGAAGGGGCGTTATCAGCCCCAGCATTTT. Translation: CASSQEKGRYQPQHF.

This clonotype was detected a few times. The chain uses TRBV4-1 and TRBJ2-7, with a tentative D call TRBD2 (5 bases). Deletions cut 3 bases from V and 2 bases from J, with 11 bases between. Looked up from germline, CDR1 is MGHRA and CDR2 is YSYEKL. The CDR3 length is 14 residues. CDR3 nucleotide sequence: TGCGCCAGCAGCCAGGGAGTGGGCGCCTACGAGCAGTACGTC. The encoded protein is CASSQGVGAYEQYV.

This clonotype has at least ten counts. Here the CDR3 reads CASTEDRANTEAFF. The CDR3 bases are TGTGCCAGCACCGAGGACAGGGCGAACACTGAAGCTTTCTTT. V usage is TRBV6-6 and J usage is TRBJ1-1, with 8 bases aligning to TRBD1. Germline assignment: CDR1 MNHNY and CDR2 SVGAGI (reference sequence). V gave up 7 bases and J gave up 1 base; unmatched junction bases: 5. The CDR3 is 14 residues long.

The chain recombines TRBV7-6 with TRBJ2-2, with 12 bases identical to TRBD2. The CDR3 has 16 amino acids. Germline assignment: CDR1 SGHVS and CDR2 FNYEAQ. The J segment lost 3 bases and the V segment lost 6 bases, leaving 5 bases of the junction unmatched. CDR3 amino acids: CASRKLAGGDTGELFF. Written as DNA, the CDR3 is TGTGCCAGCAGGAAACTAGCGGGGGGTGACACCGGGGAGCTGTTTTTT. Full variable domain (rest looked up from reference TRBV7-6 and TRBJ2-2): GAGVSQSPRYKVTKRGQDVALRCDPISGHVSLYWYRQALGQGPEFLTYFNYEAQQDKSGLPNDRFSAERPEGSISTLTIQRTEQRDSAMYRCASRKLAGGDTGELFFGEGSRLTVL.

The chain's CDR3 is CSARDERNTGELFF. CDR3 DNA: TGCAGTGCTAGAGATGAGAGGAACACCGGGGAGCTGTTTTTT. The rearrangement joins TRBV20-1 to TRBJ2-2, with no clear D. The CDR3 loop spans 14 amino acids. V lost 0 bases and J 1 base, leaving 6 bases between the germline ends. From germline, CDR1 is DFQATT and CDR2 SNEGSKA (reference sequence).

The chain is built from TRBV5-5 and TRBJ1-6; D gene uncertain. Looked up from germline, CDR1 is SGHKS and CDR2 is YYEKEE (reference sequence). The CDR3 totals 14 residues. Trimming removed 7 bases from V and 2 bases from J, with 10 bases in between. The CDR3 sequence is CASGIKAYNSPLHF. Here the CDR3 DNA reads TGTGCCAGCGGGATCAAAGCCTATAATTCACCCCTCCACTTT.

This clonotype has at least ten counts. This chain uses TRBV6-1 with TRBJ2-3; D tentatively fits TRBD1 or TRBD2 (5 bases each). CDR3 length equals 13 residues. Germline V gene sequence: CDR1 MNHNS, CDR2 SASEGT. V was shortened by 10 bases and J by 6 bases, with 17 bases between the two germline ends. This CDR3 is CATEEDGADTQYF. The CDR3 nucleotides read TGTGCCACCGAGGAGGACGGGGCGGATACGCAGTATTTT.

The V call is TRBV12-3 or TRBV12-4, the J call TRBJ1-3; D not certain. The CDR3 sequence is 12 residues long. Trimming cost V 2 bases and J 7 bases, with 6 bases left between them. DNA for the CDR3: TGTGCCAGCAGTTTATACGAGAACACCATATATTTT. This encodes CASSLYENTIYF.

CDR3 DNA sequence: TGTGCCAGCAGTTATGGTGAGGGGAGAGATGAGCAGTTCTTC. Amino acid sequence: CASSYGEGRDEQFF. The chain uses TRBV6-5 and TRBJ2-1, with D possibly being TRBD1 or TRBD2 (5 bases each). The CDR3 covers 14 residues. Trimming pared 3 bases from V and 8 bases from J, leaving 14 bases between. Per germline, CDR1 MNHEY and CDR2 SVGAGI.

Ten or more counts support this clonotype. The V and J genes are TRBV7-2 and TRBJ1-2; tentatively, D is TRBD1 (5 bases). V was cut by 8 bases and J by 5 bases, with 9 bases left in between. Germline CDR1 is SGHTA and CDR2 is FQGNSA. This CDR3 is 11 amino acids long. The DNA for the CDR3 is TGTGCCAGCGTGGGGGGGTATGGCTACACCTTC. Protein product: CASVGGYGYTF.

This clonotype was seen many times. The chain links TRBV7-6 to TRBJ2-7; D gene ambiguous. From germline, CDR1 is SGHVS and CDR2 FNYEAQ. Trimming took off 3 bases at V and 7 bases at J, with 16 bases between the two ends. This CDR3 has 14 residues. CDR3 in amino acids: CASSFFNGRSEQYF. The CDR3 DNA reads TGTGCCAGCAGCTTTTTCAACGGAAGGTCGGAGCAGTACTTC. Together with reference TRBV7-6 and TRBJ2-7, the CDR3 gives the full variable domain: GAGVSQSPRYKVTKRGQDVALRCDPISGHVSLYWYRQALGQGPEFLTYFNYEAQQDKSGLPNDRFSAERPEGSISTLTIQRTEQRDSAMYRCASSFFNGRSEQYFGPGTRLTVT.

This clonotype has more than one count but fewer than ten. The CDR3 DNA sequence: TGTGCCATCAGAACAAGCTCGGGACCGGGCTACGAGCAGTACTTC. Encoded protein: CAIRTSSGPGYEQYF. The chain has TRBV10-3 and TRBJ2-7; perhaps D is TRBD1 or TRBD2 (5 bases each). With 6 bases removed from V and 3 bases from J, the gap between germline ends came to 18 bases. CDR1 and CDR2 from the germline V gene are ENHRY and SYGVKD. The CDR3 consists of 15 residues.

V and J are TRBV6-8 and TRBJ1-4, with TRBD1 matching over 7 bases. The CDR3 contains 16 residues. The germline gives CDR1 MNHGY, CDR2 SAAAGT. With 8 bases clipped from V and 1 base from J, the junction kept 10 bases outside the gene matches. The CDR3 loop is CASSRGTLRTNEKLFF. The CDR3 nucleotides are TGTGCCAGCTCCAGGGGGACCCTTAGAACTAATGAAAAACTGTTTTTT.

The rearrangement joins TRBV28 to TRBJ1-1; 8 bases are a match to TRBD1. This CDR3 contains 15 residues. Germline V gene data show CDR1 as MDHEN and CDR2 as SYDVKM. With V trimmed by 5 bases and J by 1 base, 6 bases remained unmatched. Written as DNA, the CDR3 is TGTGCCAGCAGTGTACAAGGACAGGGGAACACTGAAGCTTTCTTT. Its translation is CASSVQGQGNTEAFF.

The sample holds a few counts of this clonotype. CDR3 in DNA: TGTGCCAGCAGTTTCCACTCGGGACAGGGTCCCCAGGAGACCCAGTACTTC. This gives the protein CASSFHSGQGPQETQYF. The chain has TRBV12-3 or TRBV12-4 and TRBJ2-5, with 9 positions matching TRBD1. The length of the CDR3 is 17 residues. The V segment lost 3 bases and the J segment 5 bases; nucleotides outside the gene matches: 13.

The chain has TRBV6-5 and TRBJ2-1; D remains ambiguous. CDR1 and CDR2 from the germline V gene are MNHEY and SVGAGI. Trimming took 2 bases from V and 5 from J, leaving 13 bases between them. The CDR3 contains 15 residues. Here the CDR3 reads CASSYDSTAHNEQFF. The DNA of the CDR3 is TGTGCCAGCAGTTACGACTCGACGGCGCACAATGAGCAGTTCTTC.

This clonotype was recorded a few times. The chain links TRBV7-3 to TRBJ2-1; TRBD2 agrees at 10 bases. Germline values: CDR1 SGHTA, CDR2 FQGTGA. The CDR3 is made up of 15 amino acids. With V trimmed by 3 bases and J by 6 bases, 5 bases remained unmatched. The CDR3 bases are TGTGCCAGCAGCTTCGGAAGCGGGGGGGGCAATGAGCAGTTCTTC. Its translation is CASSFGSGGGNEQFF.

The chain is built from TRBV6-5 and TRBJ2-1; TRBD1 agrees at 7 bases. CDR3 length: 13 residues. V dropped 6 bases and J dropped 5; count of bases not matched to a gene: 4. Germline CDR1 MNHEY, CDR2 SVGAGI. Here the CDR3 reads CASRRGLDNEQFF. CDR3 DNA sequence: TGTGCCAGCAGGAGGGGGCTGGACAATGAGCAGTTCTTC.

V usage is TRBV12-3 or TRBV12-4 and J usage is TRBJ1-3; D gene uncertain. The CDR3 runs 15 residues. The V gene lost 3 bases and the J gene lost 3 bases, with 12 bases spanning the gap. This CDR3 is CASSFNRANGNTIYF. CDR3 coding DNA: TGTGCCAGCAGTTTTAATAGGGCTAATGGAAACACCATATATTTT.

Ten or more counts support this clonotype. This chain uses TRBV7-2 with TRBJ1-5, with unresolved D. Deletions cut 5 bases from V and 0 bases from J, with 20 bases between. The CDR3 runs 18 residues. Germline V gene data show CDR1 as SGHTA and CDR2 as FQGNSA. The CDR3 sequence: CASSPNRGVHYSNQPQHF. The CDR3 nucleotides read TGTGCCAGCAGCCCCAACCGTGGGGTCCACTATAGCAATCAGCCCCAGCATTTT. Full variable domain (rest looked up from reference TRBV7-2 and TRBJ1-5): GAGVSQSPSNKVTEKGKDVELRCDPISGHTALYWYRQSLGQGLEFLIYFQGNSAPDKSGLPSDRFSAERTGGSVSTLTIQRTQQEDSAVYLCASSPNRGVHYSNQPQHFGDGTRLSIL.

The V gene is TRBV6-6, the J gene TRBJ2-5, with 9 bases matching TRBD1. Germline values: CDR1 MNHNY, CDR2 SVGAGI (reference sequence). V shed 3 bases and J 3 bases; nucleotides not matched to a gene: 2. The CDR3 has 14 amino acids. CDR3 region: CASSYWDREETQYF. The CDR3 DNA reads TGTGCCAGCAGTTATTGGGACAGGGAAGAGACCCAGTACTTC.

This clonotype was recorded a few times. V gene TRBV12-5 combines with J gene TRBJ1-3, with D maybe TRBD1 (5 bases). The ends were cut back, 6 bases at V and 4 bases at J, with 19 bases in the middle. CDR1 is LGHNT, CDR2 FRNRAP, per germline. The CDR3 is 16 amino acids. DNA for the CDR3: TGTGCTAGTGGCTCAGAAGGGGTTTTCGGCGGAAACACCATATATTTT. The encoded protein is CASGSEGVFGGNTIYF.

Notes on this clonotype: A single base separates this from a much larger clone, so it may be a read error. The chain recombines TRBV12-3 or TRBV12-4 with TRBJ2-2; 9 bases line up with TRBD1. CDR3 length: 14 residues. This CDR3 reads CASVTGGLTEELFF. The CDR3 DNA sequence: TGTGCCAGCGTTACAGGGGGCCTCACCGAGGAGCTGTTTTTT.

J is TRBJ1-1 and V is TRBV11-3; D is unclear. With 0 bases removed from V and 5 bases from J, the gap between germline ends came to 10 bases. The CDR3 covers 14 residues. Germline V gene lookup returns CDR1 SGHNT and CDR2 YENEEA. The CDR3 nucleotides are TGTGCCAGCAGCTTAGATCGGACGAGGACTGAAGCTTTCTTT. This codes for CASSLDRTRTEAFF.